The 11 T cell receptor beta chains below all came from one sample that was sequenced in a study of human T cells and chemical hapten exposure. TCRdb processed the RACE reads anew with MiXCR; each CDR3 protein has one entry. The table shows some 180,000 distinct CDR3 sequences, with roughly a quarter occurring only once. Time point: patch test 3, about 24 weeks after DPC sensitization. Treatment indicated: therapeutic diphenylcyclopropenone sensitization with weekly scalp DPC. Here the sequenced sample was whole blood, taken in connection with sensitization to the hapten diphenylcyclopropenone (DPC). Receptors originate from a woman aged 40 to 49 with alopecia areata. Some clones in this sample may be carry-over from other donors' samples.

This clonotype was picked up a small number of times. The chain uses TRBV12-3 or TRBV12-4 and TRBJ1-5, with 8 bases matching TRBD1. This CDR3 region has 15 residues. V lost 4 bases, J lost 3 bases, and 5 bases stayed unmatched. The DNA of the CDR3 is TGTGCCAGCAGTTGGGGACAGGCCTACAATCAGCCCCAGCATTTT. Translation gives CASSWGQAYNQPQHF.

This clonotype was detected only a few times. This chain connects TRBV6-5 to TRBJ2-5, with 9 bases lining up with TRBD1. V dropped 4 bases and J dropped 1; count of bases not matched to a gene: 4. The germline V gene has CDR1 MNHEY and CDR2 SVGAGI. This CDR3 is 15 amino acids long. DNA for the CDR3: TGTGCCAGCAGTTGGGGACAGGGCGCCCAAGAGACCCAGTACTTC. Its protein is CASSWGQGAQETQYF.

This clonotype has a count of ten or more. This chain uses TRBV6-6 with TRBJ2-1; 12 bases line up with TRBD2. The CDR3 runs 17 residues. The V gene end was trimmed by 6 bases and the J gene end by 1 base; junction bases not matched to a gene: 7. CDR1 MNHNY and CDR2 SVGAGI come from the germline V gene (reference sequence). In nucleotides, the CDR3 is TGTGCCAGCAGCCCGACTAGCGGGAGAGGGTCCTACAATGAGCAGTTCTTC. Protein sequence: CASSPTSGRGSYNEQFF.

This clonotype was seen a handful of times. The chain combines TRBV7-2 with TRBJ2-1; a possible D gene is TRBD2 (5 bases). The V end was cut by 1 base, the J end by 5 bases, with 12 bases between. The CDR3 spans 15 residues. CDR1 is SGHTA, CDR2 FQGNSA, per germline. The CDR3 protein is CASSLGGLANNEQFF. CDR3 sequence (DNA): TGTGCCAGCAGCTTAGGTGGGCTAGCCAACAATGAGCAGTTCTTC.

V gene TRBV15 combines with J gene TRBJ2-3, with a possible D match to TRBD2 (6 bases). Germline CDR1 reads LNHNV; CDR2 reads YYDKDF (reference sequence). The CDR3 has 14 amino acids. With 6 bases removed from V and 6 bases from J, the gap between germline ends came to 16 bases. CDR3 DNA: TGTGCCACCAGGGTGGGAGGAGGAAGGGATACGCAGTATTTT. This translates into CATRVGGGRDTQYF. The full variable domain, completed using reference TRBV15 and TRBJ2-3, is DAMVIQNPRYQVTQFGKPVTLSCSQTLNHNVMYWYQQKSSQAPKLLFHYYDKDFNNEADTPDNFQSRRPNTSFCFLDIRSPGLGDTAMYLCATRVGGGRDTQYFGPGTRLTVL.

This clonotype has just one count. V usage is TRBV4-1 and J usage is TRBJ2-2, with D uncertain. Germline values: CDR1 MGHRA, CDR2 YSYEKL. This CDR3 region has 18 residues. The V and J ends lost 0 bases and 1 base respectively, with 15 bases between them. Here the CDR3 reads CASSQDPTYHRNTGELFF. The DNA of the CDR3 is TGCGCCAGCAGCCAAGATCCCACATATCACAGGAACACCGGGGAGCTGTTTTTT.

The V call is TRBV6-1, the J call TRBJ1-2; 7 bases agree with TRBD1. The CDR3 length is 14 residues. The germline gives CDR1 MNHNS, CDR2 SASEGT. The V gene end was trimmed by 3 bases and the J gene end by 4 bases; junction bases not matched to a gene: 5. CDR3 DNA: TGTGCCAGCAGTGAGGGACAGCGTCTCTATGGCTACACCTTC. Protein: CASSEGQRLYGYTF.

The chain has TRBV7-9 and TRBJ2-1; 11 nucleotides align to TRBD2. The CDR3 has 15 residues. Germline values: CDR1 SEHNR, CDR2 FQNEAQ (reference sequence). The V segment lost 5 bases and the J segment 5 bases; nucleotides outside the gene matches: 5. CDR3 DNA: TGTGCCAGCAGCACCGGGACTAGCGGCCACAATGAGCAGTTCTTC. Amino acids: CASSTGTSGHNEQFF. Looking up the rest from reference TRBV7-9 and TRBJ2-1 gives the full variable domain: DTGVSQNPRHKITKRGQNVTFRCDPISEHNRLYWYRQTLGQGPEFLTYFQNEAQLEKSRLLSDRFSAERPKGSFSTLEIQRTEQGDSAMYLCASSTGTSGHNEQFFGPGTRLTVL.

The chain carries TRBV11-2 and TRBJ2-2; 12 bases are a match to TRBD2. Germline trimming cut 4 bases from V and 4 bases from J; bases unmatched to any gene: 10. The CDR3 has 18 amino acids. Germline CDR1 reads SGHAT; CDR2 reads FQNNGV. The chain's CDR3 is CASSSSWASGRATGELFF. The CDR3, as DNA: TGTGCCAGCAGCTCGTCTTGGGCTAGCGGGAGGGCCACCGGGGAGCTGTTTTTT.

There are many counts of this clonotype. This sequence joins TRBV7-9 and TRBJ2-5; D may be TRBD2 (6 bases). This CDR3 region has 14 residues. Germline loops: CDR1 SEHNR, CDR2 FQNEAQ (reference sequence). Trimming removed 3 bases from V and 5 bases from J, with 13 bases in between. CDR3 protein: CASSLSPSGETQYF. CDR3 bases: TGTGCCAGCAGCTTGTCTCCCAGCGGGGAGACCCAGTACTTC.

This clonotype appeared many times. At one end, the junction sequence differs from germline, possibly due to a read error. This chain links TRBV2 with TRBJ1-5; the D is unclear. CDR1 is SNHLY and CDR2 is FYNNEI in the germline V gene. The CDR3 totals 12 residues. The CDR3 coding sequence is TGTGCTAGCAGCGGGAACAATCAGCCCCAGCATTTT. Protein sequence: CASSGNNQPQHF.